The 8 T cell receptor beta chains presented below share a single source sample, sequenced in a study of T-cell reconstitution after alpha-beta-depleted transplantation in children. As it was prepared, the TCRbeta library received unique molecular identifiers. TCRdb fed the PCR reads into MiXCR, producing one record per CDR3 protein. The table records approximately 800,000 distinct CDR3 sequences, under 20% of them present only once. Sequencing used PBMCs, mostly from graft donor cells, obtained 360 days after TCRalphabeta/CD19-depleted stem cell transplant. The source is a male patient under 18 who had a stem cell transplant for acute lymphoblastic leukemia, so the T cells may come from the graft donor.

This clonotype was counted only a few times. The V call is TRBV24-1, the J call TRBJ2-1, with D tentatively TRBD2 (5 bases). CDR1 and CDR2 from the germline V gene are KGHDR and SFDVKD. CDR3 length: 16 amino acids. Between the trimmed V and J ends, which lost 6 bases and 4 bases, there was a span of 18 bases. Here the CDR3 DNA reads TGTGCCACCAGTTCCCCACTGAGGGCTACATACAATGAGCAGTTCTTC. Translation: CATSSPLRATYNEQFF.

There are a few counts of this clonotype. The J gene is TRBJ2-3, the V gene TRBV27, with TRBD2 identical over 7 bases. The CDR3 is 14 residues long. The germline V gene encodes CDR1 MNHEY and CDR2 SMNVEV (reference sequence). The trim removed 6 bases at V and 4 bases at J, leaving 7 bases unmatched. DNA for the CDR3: TGTGCCAGCAGCCTCAGACTAGCATCAGATACGCAGTATTTT. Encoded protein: CASSLRLASDTQYF.

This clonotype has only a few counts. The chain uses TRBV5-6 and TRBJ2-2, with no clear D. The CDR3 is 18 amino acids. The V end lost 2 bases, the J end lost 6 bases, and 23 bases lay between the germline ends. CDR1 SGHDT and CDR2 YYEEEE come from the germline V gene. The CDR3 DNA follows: TGTGCCAGCAGCTTCCTCGTTTCCGGTCACTTGGAAGCCGGGGAGCTGTTTTTT. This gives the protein CASSFLVSGHLEAGELFF.

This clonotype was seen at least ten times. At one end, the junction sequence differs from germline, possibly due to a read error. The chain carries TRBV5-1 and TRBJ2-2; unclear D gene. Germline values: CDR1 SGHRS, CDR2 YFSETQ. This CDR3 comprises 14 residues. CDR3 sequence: CASSLVRNTGELFF. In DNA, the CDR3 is TGTGCCAGCAGTTTAGTGCGGAACACCGGGGAGCTGTTTTTT.

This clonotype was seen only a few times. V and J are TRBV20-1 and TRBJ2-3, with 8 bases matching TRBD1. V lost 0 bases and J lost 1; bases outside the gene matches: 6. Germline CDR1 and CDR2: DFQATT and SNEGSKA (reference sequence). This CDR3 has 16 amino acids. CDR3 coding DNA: TGCAGTGCTAGAGATCCCCGGACAGGGCGCACAGATACGCAGTATTTT. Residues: CSARDPRTGRTDTQYF.

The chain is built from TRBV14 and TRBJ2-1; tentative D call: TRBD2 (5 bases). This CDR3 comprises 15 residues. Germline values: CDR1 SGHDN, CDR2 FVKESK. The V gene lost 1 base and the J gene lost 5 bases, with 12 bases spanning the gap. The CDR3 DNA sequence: TGTGCCAGCAGCCAAGGGATACTAGTTAACAATGAGCAGTTCTTC. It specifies CASSQGILVNNEQFF.

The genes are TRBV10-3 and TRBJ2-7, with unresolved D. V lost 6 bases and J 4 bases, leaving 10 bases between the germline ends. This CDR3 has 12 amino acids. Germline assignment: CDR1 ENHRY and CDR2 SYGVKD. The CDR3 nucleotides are TGTGCCATCAGCTCAGGCCAGTACGAGCAGTACTTC. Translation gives CAISSGQYEQYF.

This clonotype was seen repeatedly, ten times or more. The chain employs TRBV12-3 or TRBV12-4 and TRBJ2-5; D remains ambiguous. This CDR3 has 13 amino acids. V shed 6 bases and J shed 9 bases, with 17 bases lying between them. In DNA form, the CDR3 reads TGTGCCAGCAGCCTGGACCTCTGGGCGGCCCAGTACTTC. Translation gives CASSLDLWAAQYF.